The rows below give T cell receptor beta chains drawn from one sample of a study of identical twins. TCRdb recomputed calls from the 5' RACE reads with MiXCR, one row per CDR3 protein. The sample has roughly 1,500,000 distinct CDR3 sequences, about 32% seen once. The material sequenced was cord blood. The receptors originated from a newborn girl in good health. The CDR3 runs from the conserved cysteine through the conserved F or W. Fields, in order: D gene, V gene, clone size, J gene, CDR3 protein, CDR3 DNA. A D gene is named only where the DNA matches it firmly. Not every row has a clone size; where given, it reads once, few, many or a size class.

d_call: TRBD2; v_call: TRBV10-3; clone_size: NA; j_call: TRBJ2-1; cdr3_aa: CAISEWSSGPPYNEQFF; cdr3_nt: TGTGCCATCAGTGAGTGGTCTAGCGGGCCCCCATACAATGAGCAGTTCTTC
d_call: NA; v_call: TRBV20-1; clone_size: NA; j_call: TRBJ2-1; cdr3_aa: CSASLVTPGNEQFF; cdr3_nt: TGCAGTGCTTCCCTAGTAACGCCCGGGAATGAGCAGTTCTTC
d_call: NA; v_call: TRBV5-1; clone_size: NA; j_call: TRBJ2-2; cdr3_aa: CASSLVQVVNTGELFF; cdr3_nt: TGCGCCAGCAGCTTGGTCCAGGTCGTTAACACCGGGGAGCTGTTTTTT
d_call: TRBD1; v_call: TRBV10-1; clone_size: NA; j_call: TRBJ2-7; cdr3_aa: CASSAPGQAYNEQYF; cdr3_nt: TGTGCCAGCAGTGCGCCGGGACAGGCCTACAATGAGCAGTACTTC
d_call: NA; v_call: TRBV29-1; clone_size: NA; j_call: TRBJ1-2; cdr3_aa: CSVEGGGQGYGYTF; cdr3_nt: TGCAGCGTTGAGGGCGGGGGTCAGGGCTATGGCTACACCTTC
d_call: NA; v_call: TRBV30; clone_size: few; j_call: TRBJ1-2; cdr3_aa: CAWRPGWAAANYGYTF; cdr3_nt: TGTGCCTGGAGACCCGGGTGGGCCGCCGCTAACTATGGCTACACCTTC
d_call: TRBD1; v_call: TRBV6-2/TRBV6-3; clone_size: few; j_call: TRBJ1-1; cdr3_aa: CASSYRGQGGHTEAFF; cdr3_nt: TGTGCCAGCAGTTACAGGGGACAGGGGGGCCACACTGAAGCTTTCTTT
d_call: NA; v_call: TRBV3-1; clone_size: once; j_call: TRBJ2-2; cdr3_aa: CASSQDMAAGGELFF; cdr3_nt: TGTGCCAGCAGCCAAGATATGGCGGCCGGCGGGGAGCTGTTTTTT
d_call: TRBD2; v_call: TRBV27; clone_size: NA; j_call: TRBJ2-1; cdr3_aa: CASSSRTAAGVTNEQFF; cdr3_nt: TGTGCCAGCAGTTCGCGTACTGCAGCGGGAGTTACCAATGAGCAGTTCTTC
d_call: TRBD2; v_call: TRBV2; clone_size: once; j_call: TRBJ2-5; cdr3_aa: CASSEGLAGGYGTQYF; cdr3_nt: TGTGCCAGCAGTGAGGGACTAGCGGGGGGTTATGGGACCCAGTACTTC
d_call: NA; v_call: TRBV27; clone_size: few; j_call: TRBJ1-5; cdr3_aa: CASSLTGRNNQPQHF; cdr3_nt: TGTGCCAGCAGTCTGACGGGACGGAACAATCAGCCCCAGCATTTT
d_call: NA; v_call: TRBV5-1; clone_size: NA; j_call: TRBJ2-1; cdr3_aa: CASSLGRDSYNEQFF; cdr3_nt: TGCGCCAGCAGCTTGGGGCGGGACTCCTACAATGAGCAGTTCTTC
d_call: TRBD1; v_call: TRBV20-1; clone_size: NA; j_call: TRBJ1-4; cdr3_aa: CSAKRQGPATNEKLFF; cdr3_nt: TGCAGTGCTAAGAGACAGGGCCCAGCAACTAATGAAAAACTGTTTTTT
d_call: NA; v_call: TRBV4-1; clone_size: NA; j_call: TRBJ2-1; cdr3_aa: CASSRVLVGDEQFF; cdr3_nt: TGCGCCAGCAGCCGCGTACTAGTTGGGGATGAGCAGTTCTTC
d_call: TRBD2; v_call: TRBV5-6; clone_size: NA; j_call: TRBJ2-1; cdr3_aa: CASSFLSVAGGNEQFF; cdr3_nt: TGTGCCAGCAGCTTTCTTTCCGTAGCGGGGGGGAATGAGCAGTTCTTC
d_call: NA; v_call: TRBV4-1; clone_size: few; j_call: TRBJ2-1; cdr3_aa: CASSQEMTGRSAEQFF; cdr3_nt: TGCGCCAGCAGCCAAGAAATGACTGGACGTTCCGCTGAGCAGTTCTTC
d_call: NA; v_call: TRBV10-1; clone_size: NA; j_call: TRBJ2-1; cdr3_aa: CASMGGTSEQFF; cdr3_nt: TGCGCCAGCATGGGGGGGACAAGTGAGCAGTTCTTC
d_call: NA; v_call: TRBV21-1; clone_size: few; j_call: TRBJ2-3; cdr3_aa: CAALTDTQYF; cdr3_nt: TGTGCCGCCCTCACAGATACGCAGTATTTT
d_call: TRBD2; v_call: TRBV14; clone_size: NA; j_call: TRBJ2-1; cdr3_aa: CASSPLGLAVYNEQFF; cdr3_nt: TGTGCCAGCAGCCCGCTGGGACTAGCAGTCTACAATGAGCAGTTCTTC
d_call: TRBD2; v_call: TRBV6-5; clone_size: NA; j_call: TRBJ2-1; cdr3_aa: CASRMGLAGGREQFF; cdr3_nt: TGTGCCAGCAGAATGGGACTAGCGGGAGGGCGTGAGCAGTTCTTC
d_call: NA; v_call: TRBV4-2; clone_size: NA; j_call: TRBJ2-3; cdr3_aa: CASSPEQGHSTDTQYF; cdr3_nt: TGTGCCAGCAGCCCCGAGCAGGGGCACAGCACAGATACGCAGTATTTT
d_call: NA; v_call: TRBV5-1; clone_size: many; j_call: TRBJ2-1; cdr3_aa: CASSFSGGPNEQFF; cdr3_nt: TGCGCCAGCAGCTTTAGTGGGGGCCCCAATGAGCAGTTCTTC
d_call: NA; v_call: TRBV30; clone_size: NA; j_call: TRBJ2-1; cdr3_aa: CAYLRFDWEPNEQFF; cdr3_nt: TGTGCCTATCTCCGGTTCGACTGGGAGCCCAATGAGCAGTTCTTC
d_call: NA; v_call: TRBV7-6; clone_size: many; j_call: TRBJ2-1; cdr3_aa: CASSLGLSADYPNEQFF; cdr3_nt: TGTGCCAGCAGCTTAGGTCTGTCGGCAGATTATCCCAATGAGCAGTTCTTC
d_call: TRBD2; v_call: TRBV13; clone_size: NA; j_call: TRBJ2-1; cdr3_aa: CASSSRDYSYNEQFF; cdr3_nt: TGTGCCAGCAGCTCCCGGGACTACTCCTACAATGAGCAGTTCTTC